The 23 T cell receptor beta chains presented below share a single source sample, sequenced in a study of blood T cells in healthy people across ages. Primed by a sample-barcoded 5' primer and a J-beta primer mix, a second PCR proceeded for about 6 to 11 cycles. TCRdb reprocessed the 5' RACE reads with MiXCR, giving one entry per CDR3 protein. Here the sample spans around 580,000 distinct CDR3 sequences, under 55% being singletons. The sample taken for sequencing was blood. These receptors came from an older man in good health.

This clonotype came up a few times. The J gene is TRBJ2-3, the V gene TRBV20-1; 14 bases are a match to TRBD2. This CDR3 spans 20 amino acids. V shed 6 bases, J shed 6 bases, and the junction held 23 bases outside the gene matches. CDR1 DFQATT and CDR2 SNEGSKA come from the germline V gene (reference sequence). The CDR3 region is CSAPDRPGLAGVDSRDTQYF. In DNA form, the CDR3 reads TGCAGTGCCCCAGATCGGCCGGGACTAGCGGGGGTAGATTCTAGGGATACGCAGTATTTT.

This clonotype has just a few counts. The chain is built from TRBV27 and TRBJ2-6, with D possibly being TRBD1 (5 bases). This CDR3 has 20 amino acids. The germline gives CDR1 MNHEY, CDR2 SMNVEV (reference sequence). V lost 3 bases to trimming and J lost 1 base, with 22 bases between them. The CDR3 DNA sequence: TGTGCCAGCAGTTTCGCGACCCCGTCTATCAGGGTATCTGGGGCCAACGTCCTGACTTTC. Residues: CASSFATPSIRVSGANVLTF.

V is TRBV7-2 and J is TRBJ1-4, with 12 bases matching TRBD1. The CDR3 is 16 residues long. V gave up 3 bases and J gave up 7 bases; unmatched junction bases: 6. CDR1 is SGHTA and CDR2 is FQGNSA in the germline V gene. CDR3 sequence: CASSFGTGGKGEKLFF. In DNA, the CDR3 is TGTGCCAGCAGCTTCGGGACAGGGGGCAAAGGTGAAAAACTGTTTTTT.

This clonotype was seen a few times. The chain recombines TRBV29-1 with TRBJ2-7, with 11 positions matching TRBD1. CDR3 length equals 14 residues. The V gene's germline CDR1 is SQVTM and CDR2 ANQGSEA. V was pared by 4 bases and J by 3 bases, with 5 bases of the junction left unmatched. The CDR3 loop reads CSVGLGTGGYEQYF. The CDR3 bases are TGCAGCGTTGGATTAGGGACAGGGGGCTACGAGCAGTACTTC.

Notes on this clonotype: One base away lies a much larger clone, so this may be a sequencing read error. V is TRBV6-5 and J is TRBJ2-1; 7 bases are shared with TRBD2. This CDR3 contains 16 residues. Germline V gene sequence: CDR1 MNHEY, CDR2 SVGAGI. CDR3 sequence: CASSYDNGWDYNGQFF. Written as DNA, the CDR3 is TGTGCCAGCAGTTACGATAACGGGTGGGACTACAATGGGCAGTTCTTC.

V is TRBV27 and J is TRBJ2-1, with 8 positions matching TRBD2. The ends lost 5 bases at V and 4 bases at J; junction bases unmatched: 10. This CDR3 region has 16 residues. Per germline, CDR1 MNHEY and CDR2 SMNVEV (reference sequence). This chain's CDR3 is CASSALSGGRYNEQFF. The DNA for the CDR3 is TGTGCCAGCAGTGCCCTCTCTGGCGGGAGGTACAATGAGCAGTTCTTC.

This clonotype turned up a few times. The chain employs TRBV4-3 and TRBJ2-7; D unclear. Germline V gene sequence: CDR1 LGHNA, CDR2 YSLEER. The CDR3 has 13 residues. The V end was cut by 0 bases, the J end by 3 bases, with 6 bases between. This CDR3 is CASSQDLLYEQYF. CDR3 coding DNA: TGCGCCAGCAGCCAAGATCTTCTCTACGAGCAGTACTTC.

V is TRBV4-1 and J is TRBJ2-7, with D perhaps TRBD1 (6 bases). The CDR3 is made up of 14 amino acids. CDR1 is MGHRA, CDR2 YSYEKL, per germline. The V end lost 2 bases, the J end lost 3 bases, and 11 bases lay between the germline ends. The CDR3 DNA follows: TGCGCCAGCAGCCAATTCACAGGGAACTACGAGCAGTACTTC. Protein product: CASSQFTGNYEQYF.

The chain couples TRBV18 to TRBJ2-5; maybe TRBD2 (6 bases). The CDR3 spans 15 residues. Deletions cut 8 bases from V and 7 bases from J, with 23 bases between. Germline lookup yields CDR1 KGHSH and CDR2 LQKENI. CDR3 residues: CASTPPPGTSWTQYF. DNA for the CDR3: TGTGCCAGCACGCCTCCCCCCGGGACTTCCTGGACCCAGTACTTC.

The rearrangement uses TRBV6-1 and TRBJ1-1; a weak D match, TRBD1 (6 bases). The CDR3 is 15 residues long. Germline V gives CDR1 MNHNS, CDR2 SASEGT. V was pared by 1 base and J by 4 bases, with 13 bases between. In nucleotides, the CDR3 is TGTGCCAGCAGTGAAGTTAGGGGGGGAGGCACTGAAGCTTTCTTT. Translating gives CASSEVRGGGTEAFF.

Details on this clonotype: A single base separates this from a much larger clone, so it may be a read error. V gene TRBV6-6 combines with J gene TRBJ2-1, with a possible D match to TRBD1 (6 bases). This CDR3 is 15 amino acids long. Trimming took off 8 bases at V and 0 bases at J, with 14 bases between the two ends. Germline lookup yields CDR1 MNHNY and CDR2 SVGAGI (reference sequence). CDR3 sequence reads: CASGDTVSSYNEQFF. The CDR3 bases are TGTGCCAGCGGGGACACAGTGAGCTCCTACAATGAGCAGTTCTTC.

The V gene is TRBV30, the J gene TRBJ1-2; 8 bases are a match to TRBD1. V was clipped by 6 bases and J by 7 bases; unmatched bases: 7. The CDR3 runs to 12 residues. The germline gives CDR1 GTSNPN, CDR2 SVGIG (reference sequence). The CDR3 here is CACRAGGSGYTF. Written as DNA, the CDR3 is TGTGCCTGCAGGGCAGGGGGCAGTGGCTACACCTTC.

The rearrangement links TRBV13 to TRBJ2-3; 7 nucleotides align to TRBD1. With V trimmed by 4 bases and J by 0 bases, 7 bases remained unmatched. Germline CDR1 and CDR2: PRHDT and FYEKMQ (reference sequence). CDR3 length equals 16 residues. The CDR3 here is CASSSIRGLSTDTQYF. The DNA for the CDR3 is TGTGCCAGCAGCTCAATTAGGGGGCTGAGCACAGATACGCAGTATTTT.

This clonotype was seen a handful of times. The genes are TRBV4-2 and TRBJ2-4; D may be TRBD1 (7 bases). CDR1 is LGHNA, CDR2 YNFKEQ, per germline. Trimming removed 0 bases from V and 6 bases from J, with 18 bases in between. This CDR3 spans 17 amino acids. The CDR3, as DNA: TGTGCCAGCAGCCAAGAAATGGGCGCGGGACAGCTAAACATTCAGTACTTC. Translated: CASSQEMGAGQLNIQYF.

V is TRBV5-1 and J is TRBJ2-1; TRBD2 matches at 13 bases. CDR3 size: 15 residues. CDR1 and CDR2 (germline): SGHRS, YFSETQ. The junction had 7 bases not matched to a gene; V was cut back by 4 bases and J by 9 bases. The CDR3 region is CASSTGLAGVREQFF. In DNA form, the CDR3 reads TGCGCCAGCAGCACCGGACTAGCGGGAGTGCGTGAGCAGTTCTTC.

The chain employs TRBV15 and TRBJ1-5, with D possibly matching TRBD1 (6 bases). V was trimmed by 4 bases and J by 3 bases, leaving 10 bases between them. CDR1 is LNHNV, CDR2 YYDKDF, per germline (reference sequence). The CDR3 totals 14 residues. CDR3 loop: CATSMGHHNQPQHF. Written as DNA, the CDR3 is TGTGCCACCAGCATGGGACATCACAATCAGCCCCAGCATTTT.

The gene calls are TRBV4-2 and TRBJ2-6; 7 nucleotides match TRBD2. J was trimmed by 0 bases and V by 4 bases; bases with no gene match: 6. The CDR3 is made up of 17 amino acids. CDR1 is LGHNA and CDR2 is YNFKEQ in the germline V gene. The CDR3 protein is CASSPGWDYSGANVLTF. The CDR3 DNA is TGTGCCAGCAGCCCCGGGTGGGACTACTCTGGGGCCAACGTCCTGACTTTC.

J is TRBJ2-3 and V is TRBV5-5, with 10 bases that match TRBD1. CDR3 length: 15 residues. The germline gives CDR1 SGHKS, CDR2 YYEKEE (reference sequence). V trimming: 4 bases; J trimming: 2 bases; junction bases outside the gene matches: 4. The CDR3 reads CASSLGQGNTDTQYF. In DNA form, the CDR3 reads TGTGCCAGCAGCCTGGGACAGGGGAACACAGATACGCAGTATTTT.

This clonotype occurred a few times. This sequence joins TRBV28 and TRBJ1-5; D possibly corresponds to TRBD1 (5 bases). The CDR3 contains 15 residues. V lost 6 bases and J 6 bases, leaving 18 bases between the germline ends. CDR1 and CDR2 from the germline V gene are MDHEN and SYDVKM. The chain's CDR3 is CASRRQTSQVQPQHF. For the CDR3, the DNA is TGTGCCAGCAGGAGACAGACATCCCAGGTTCAGCCCCAGCATTTT.

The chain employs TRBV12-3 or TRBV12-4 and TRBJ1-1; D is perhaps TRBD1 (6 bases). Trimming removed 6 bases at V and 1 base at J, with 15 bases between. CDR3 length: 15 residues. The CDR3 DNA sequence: TGTGCCAGCAGCCGGGGGGCGGGCAAGAACACTGAAGCTTTCTTT. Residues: CASSRGAGKNTEAFF.

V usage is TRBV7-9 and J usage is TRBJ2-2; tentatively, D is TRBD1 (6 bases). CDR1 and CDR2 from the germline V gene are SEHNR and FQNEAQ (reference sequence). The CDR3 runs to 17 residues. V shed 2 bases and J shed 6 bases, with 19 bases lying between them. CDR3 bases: TGTGCCAGCAGCTTAACTTCAGGGGTCTTAGGCCCCGGGGAGCTGTTTTTT. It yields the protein CASSLTSGVLGPGELFF.

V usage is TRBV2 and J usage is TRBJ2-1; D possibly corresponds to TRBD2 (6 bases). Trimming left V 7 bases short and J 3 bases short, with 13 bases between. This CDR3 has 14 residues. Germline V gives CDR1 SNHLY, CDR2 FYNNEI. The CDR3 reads CASNRDWSYNEQFF. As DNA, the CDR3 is TGTGCCAGCAACCGGGACTGGAGCTACAATGAGCAGTTCTTC.

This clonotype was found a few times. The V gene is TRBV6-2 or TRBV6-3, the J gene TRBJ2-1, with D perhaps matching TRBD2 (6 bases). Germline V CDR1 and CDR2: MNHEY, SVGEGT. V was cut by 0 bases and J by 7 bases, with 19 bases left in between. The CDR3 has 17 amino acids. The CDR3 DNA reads TGTGCCAGCAGTTACTCCCCGGGAATTGTTGGGGGGAATGAGCAGTTCTTC. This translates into CASSYSPGIVGGNEQFF.